This T cell receptor (beta chain) was recorded in a study of cytomegalovirus exposure and HLA in healthy donors. In the case of this clone: Antigen: not known.

PCR involved 60 Vbeta and 13 Jbeta primers. Clones were sequenced by immunoSEQ multiplex PCR, and TCRdb holds only the in-frame ones, with some missing. This sample has over 75,000 clones, with 75% to 80% found just once. CDR1 and CDR2 (germline): SQVTM, ANQGSEA. Trimming pared 8 bases from V and 0 bases from J, leaving 11 bases between. This CDR3 is built from 13 residues. Points from the study as a whole: In a later analysis, at a false discovery rate of 0.05, roughly 17,000 TCR beta sequences matched HLA alleles. It was in a later analysis that TCR association rates were seen to vary by HLA locus, highest for DRB1 and lowest for HLA-C.

V usage is TRBV29-1 and J usage is TRBJ1-3; weak D call: TRBD1 (5 bases). Sample: PBMCs. The sequence derives from a female donor in good health and CMV-seronegative. CDR3 in DNA: TGCAGCTACAGGCGCAACTCTGGAAACACCATATATTTT. It translates to CSYRRNSGNTIYF. The full variable domain, completed using reference TRBV29-1 and TRBJ1-3, is SAVISQKPSRDICQRGTSLTIQCQVDSQVTMMFWYRQQPGQSLTLIATANQGSEATYESGFVIDKFPISRPNLTFSTLTVSNMSPEDSSIYLCSYRRNSGNTIYFGEGSWLTVV.